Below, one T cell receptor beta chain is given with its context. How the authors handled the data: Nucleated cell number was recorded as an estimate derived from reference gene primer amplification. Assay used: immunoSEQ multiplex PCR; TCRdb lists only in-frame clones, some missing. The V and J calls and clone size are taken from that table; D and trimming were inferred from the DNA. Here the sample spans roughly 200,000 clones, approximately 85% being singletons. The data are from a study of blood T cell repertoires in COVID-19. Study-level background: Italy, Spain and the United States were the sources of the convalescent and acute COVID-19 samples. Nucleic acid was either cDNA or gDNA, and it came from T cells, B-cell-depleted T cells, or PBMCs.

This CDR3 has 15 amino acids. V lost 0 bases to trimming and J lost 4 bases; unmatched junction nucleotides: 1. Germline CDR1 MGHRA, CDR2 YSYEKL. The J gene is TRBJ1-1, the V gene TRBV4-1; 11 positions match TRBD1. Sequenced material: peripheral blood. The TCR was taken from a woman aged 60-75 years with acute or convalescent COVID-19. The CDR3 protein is CASSQDGTGGTEAFF. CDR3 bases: TGCGCCAGCAGCCAAGATGGGACAGGGGGCACTGAAGCTTTCTTT.